Listed below are T cell receptor beta chains from one sample, sequenced in a study of breast tumors, draining lymph nodes, adjacent tissues. TCRdb fed the multiplex PCR reads into MiXCR, producing one record per CDR3 protein. The sample lists over 200,000 distinct CDR3 sequences, 32% occurring once. Input material: axillary lymph node tissue. These receptor sequences come from a female donor with breast cancer. Some clones in this sample may be carry-over from other donors' samples. Each CDR3 is given with its conserved first and last residue. Each record gives: V gene, D gene, clone size, J gene, CDR3 protein, CDR3 DNA. D genes are given only for firm matches. Size tells how often a clone was seen (once, few, many) or the class of an expanded clone, and some rows leave it out.

V: TRBV15
D: .
size: many
J: TRBJ1-1
CDR3: CATSREVGDKAFF
DNA: TGTGCCACCAGCAGAGAAGTTGGGGATAAGGCTTTCTTT

V: TRBV29-1
D: .
size: .
J: TRBJ2-7
CDR3: CSTLGGTFGEQYF
DNA: TGCAGCACTCTCGGGGGCACTTTCGGGGAGCAGTACTTC

V: TRBV12-3/TRBV12-4
D: .
size: few
J: TRBJ1-1
CDR3: CASSFRAESTEAFF
DNA: TGTGCCAGCAGTTTCAGGGCAGAGAGCACTGAAGCTTTCTTT

V: TRBV3-1
D: TRBD2
size: many
J: TRBJ2-1
CDR3: CASSQGGLANNEQFF
DNA: TGTGCCAGCAGCCAAGGGGGACTAGCGAACAATGAGCAGTTCTTC

V: TRBV18
D: .
size: many
J: TRBJ1-4
CDR3: CASRDGRDEKLFF
DNA: TGTGCCAGCCGCGACGGTAGGGATGAAAAACTGTTTTTT

V: TRBV2
D: TRBD1
size: many
J: TRBJ1-1
CDR3: CASSEVAGGATEAFF
DNA: TGTGCCAGCAGTGAAGTGGCAGGGGGCGCGACTGAAGCTTTCTTT

V: TRBV13
D: TRBD2
size: .
J: TRBJ2-4
CDR3: CASSLAWRGDSGSKNIQYF
DNA: TGTGCCAGCAGCTTAGCGTGGAGGGGTGACAGCGGGAGCAAAAACATTCAGTACTTC

V: TRBV29-1
D: TRBD1
size: .
J: TRBJ2-5
CDR3: CSVQDARAGGGETQYF
DNA: TGCAGCGTTCAAGACGCCCGGGCAGGGGGCGGGGAGACCCAGTACTTC

V: TRBV18
D: .
size: many
J: TRBJ2-6
CDR3: CASSPPSLTGANVLTF
DNA: TGTGCCAGCTCACCACCGAGCCTCACTGGGGCCAACGTCCTGACTTTC

V: TRBV20-1
D: TRBD2
size: .
J: TRBJ2-3
CDR3: CSARTSGRAGGTQYF
DNA: TGCAGTGCTCGGACTAGCGGGAGGGCCGGTGGTACGCAGTATTTT

V: TRBV30
D: .
size: many
J: TRBJ2-3
CDR3: CAWSVSGYSTDTQYF
DNA: TGTGCCTGGAGTGTGAGCGGGTACTCCACAGATACGCAGTATTTT

V: TRBV25-1
D: TRBD1
size: .
J: TRBJ1-1
CDR3: CASRQGKGTEAFF
DNA: TGTGCCAGTAGACAGGGGAAGGGCACTGAAGCTTTCTTT

V: TRBV27
D: .
size: few
J: TRBJ2-7
CDR3: CASSSPRTVSYEQYF
DNA: TGTGCCAGCAGTTCTCCCCGGACCGTCTCCTACGAGCAGTACTTC

V: TRBV2
D: .
size: many
J: TRBJ2-5
CDR3: CASGAQGMETQYF
DNA: TGTGCCAGCGGGGCTCAGGGGATGGAGACCCAGTACTTC

V: TRBV7-2
D: .
size: once
J: TRBJ1-6
CDR3: CASSSRLASAYNSPLHF
DNA: TGTGCCAGCAGCTCAAGACTAGCGAGCGCCTATAATTCACCCCTCCACTTT

V: TRBV7-6
D: .
size: many
J: TRBJ1-5
CDR3: CASSLSGVQPQHF
DNA: TGTGCCAGCAGCTTATCAGGCGTTCAGCCCCAGCATTTT

V: TRBV4-2
D: .
size: many
J: TRBJ1-4
CDR3: CASSQPRDTLFEKLFF
DNA: TGTGCCAGCAGCCAACCCCGGGACACCCTATTTGAAAAACTGTTTTTT

V: TRBV20-1
D: TRBD1
size: many
J: TRBJ1-5
CDR3: CSAPGTGGVQPQHF
DNA: TGCAGTGCTCCGGGAACAGGGGGCGTTCAGCCCCAGCATTTT

V: TRBV30
D: .
size: many
J: TRBJ2-7
CDR3: CAWSVSSSYEQYF
DNA: TGTGCCTGGAGTGTATCGAGCTCCTACGAGCAGTACTTC

V: TRBV7-2
D: TRBD2
size: many
J: TRBJ2-1
CDR3: CASSVGGLAFYNEQFF
DNA: TGTGCCAGCAGCGTCGGGGGACTAGCGTTCTACAATGAGCAGTTCTTC

V: TRBV29-1
D: .
size: once
J: TRBJ2-7
CDR3: CSVEVGTGLAYEQYF
DNA: TGCAGCGTTGAAGTTGGAACGGGTTTAGCCTACGAGCAGTACTTC

V: TRBV2
D: .
size: few
J: TRBJ1-6
CDR3: CASSEDWSPLHF
DNA: TGTGCCAGCAGTGAAGATTGGTCACCCCTCCACTTT

V: TRBV3-1
D: TRBD2
size: .
J: TRBJ2-1
CDR3: CASSGGLAVNNEQFF
DNA: TGTGCCAGCAGCGGGGGACTAGCGGTCAACAATGAGCAGTTCTTC

V: TRBV20-1
D: .
size: many
J: TRBJ2-7
CDR3: CSARDMGSPYEQYF
DNA: TGCAGTGCTAGAGATATGGGGTCCCCTTACGAGCAGTACTTC

V: TRBV11-2
D: .
size: many
J: TRBJ2-5
CDR3: CASSSLTRLQETQYF
DNA: TGTGCCAGCAGCTCGTTGACACGACTCCAAGAGACCCAGTACTTC

V: TRBV29-1
D: TRBD2
size: many
J: TRBJ2-3
CDR3: CSVGTSGSTDTQYF
DNA: TGCAGCGTAGGGACTAGCGGTTCCACAGATACGCAGTATTTT

V: TRBV4-3
D: TRBD2
size: many
J: TRBJ2-1
CDR3: CASSHLAGGGNEQFF
DNA: TGCGCCAGCAGCCACCTAGCGGGAGGAGGGAATGAGCAGTTCTTC

V: TRBV20-1
D: .
size: many
J: TRBJ2-7
CDR3: CSPQDGTVPSYEQYF
DNA: TGCAGTCCCCAGGACGGAACAGTGCCTTCGTACGAGCAGTACTTC

V: TRBV11-2
D: .
size: .
J: TRBJ2-7
CDR3: CASGLVGSSYGQYF
DNA: TGTGCCAGCGGCTTAGTTGGCAGCTCGTACGGGCAGTACTTC

V: TRBV11-3
D: TRBD2
size: .
J: TRBJ2-1
CDR3: CASGRGVAGNEQFF
DNA: TGTGCCAGCGGACGGGGGGTAGCGGGCAATGAGCAGTTCTTC

V: TRBV20-1
D: TRBD2
size: many
J: TRBJ2-7
CDR3: CSATQGGAGKDEQYF
DNA: TGCAGTGCTACGCAAGGTGGAGCGGGAAAGGACGAGCAGTACTTC